This TCR beta chain stems from a study of T cells expressing NK-cell markers (dated by TCRdb to the early 2020s). Looking at the study overall: In sorted CD3+CD56+NKG2C+, CD3+CD56+NKG2C- and CD3+CD56-NKG2C+ T-cell subsets from eight donors, TCR beta-chain repertoires were profiled. Among the eight sequenced donors, seven were HCMV-seropositive and one was HCMV-seronegative. The eight sequenced donors were randomly selected healthy volunteers, three men and five women. Sequencing of the libraries produced 2 x 150 bp reads on Illumina HiSeq 2000/2500, MiSeq or NextSeq.

Study-wide findings and limitations: In several donors, the dominant CD3+CD56+NKG2C+ clonotypes were found to rank among the top 10 CD8+ clonotypes and to make up about 1.0-7.5% of CD8+ T cells. Those dominant clonotypes were again the most abundant among CD3+CD56-NKG2C+ cells in a few donors, at about 28.3-65%. Whether the expanded NKG2C-expressing T cell clones were specific for HCMV antigens remained unclear.

TCRdb lists the instrument as Illumina HiSeq 2000. The TCR beta cDNA libraries were made using 5'RACE template switching, a step that added both a universal primer site and unique molecular identifiers. Synthesis of cDNA was primed from the TCR beta constant segment and was followed by two consecutive PCR amplification steps. Turning to the authors' computational methods: MIGEC handled demultiplexing of the reads and grouping by UMI, while MiTCR was used to assemble and quantify clonotypes. To remove erroneous sequences, TCR cDNA sequences were retained only when supported by two or more reads. Downstream repertoire analysis used the tcR package, and clonotypes were matched across fractions by CDR3 nucleotide sequence plus V segment. VDJmatch was used to annotate antigen specificity against VDJdb, with one amino acid substitution in CDR3 allowed. Each CDR3 protein sequence appears as one entry after TCRdb reprocessed the reads, and no DNA is included. The V and J calls and clone size are TCRdb's, not the authors'. The sample table on file contains roughly 160,000 distinct CDR3 sequences. Clones ranked in the top ten supply 20% of the sample.

The CDR3, cysteine through phenylalanine, is 15 amino acids long. DNA for this receptor is not on file. CDR1 SEHNR and CDR2 FQNEAQ are derived from the germline V gene (reference sequence). To determine HCMV serostatus, a commercial ELISA kit was used to detect HCMV-specific IgG in serum. Ficoll density gradient centrifugation was used to isolate peripheral blood mononuclear cells from blood. Regarding this clonotype: There is no known antigen for this receptor.

The sequenced sample consisted of blood T cells: a sorted CD56 or NKG2C T cell subset, CD4+ or CD8+ T cells, or bulk PBMC T cells (not recorded which). The sequence was collected from a man aged 18-75 years in good health. The chain uses TRBV7-9 and TRBJ2-5; the D call of TRBD1 rests on TCRdb alone, since no DNA is present to check it. The CDR3 region has the sequence CASSPLGGSGETQYF.